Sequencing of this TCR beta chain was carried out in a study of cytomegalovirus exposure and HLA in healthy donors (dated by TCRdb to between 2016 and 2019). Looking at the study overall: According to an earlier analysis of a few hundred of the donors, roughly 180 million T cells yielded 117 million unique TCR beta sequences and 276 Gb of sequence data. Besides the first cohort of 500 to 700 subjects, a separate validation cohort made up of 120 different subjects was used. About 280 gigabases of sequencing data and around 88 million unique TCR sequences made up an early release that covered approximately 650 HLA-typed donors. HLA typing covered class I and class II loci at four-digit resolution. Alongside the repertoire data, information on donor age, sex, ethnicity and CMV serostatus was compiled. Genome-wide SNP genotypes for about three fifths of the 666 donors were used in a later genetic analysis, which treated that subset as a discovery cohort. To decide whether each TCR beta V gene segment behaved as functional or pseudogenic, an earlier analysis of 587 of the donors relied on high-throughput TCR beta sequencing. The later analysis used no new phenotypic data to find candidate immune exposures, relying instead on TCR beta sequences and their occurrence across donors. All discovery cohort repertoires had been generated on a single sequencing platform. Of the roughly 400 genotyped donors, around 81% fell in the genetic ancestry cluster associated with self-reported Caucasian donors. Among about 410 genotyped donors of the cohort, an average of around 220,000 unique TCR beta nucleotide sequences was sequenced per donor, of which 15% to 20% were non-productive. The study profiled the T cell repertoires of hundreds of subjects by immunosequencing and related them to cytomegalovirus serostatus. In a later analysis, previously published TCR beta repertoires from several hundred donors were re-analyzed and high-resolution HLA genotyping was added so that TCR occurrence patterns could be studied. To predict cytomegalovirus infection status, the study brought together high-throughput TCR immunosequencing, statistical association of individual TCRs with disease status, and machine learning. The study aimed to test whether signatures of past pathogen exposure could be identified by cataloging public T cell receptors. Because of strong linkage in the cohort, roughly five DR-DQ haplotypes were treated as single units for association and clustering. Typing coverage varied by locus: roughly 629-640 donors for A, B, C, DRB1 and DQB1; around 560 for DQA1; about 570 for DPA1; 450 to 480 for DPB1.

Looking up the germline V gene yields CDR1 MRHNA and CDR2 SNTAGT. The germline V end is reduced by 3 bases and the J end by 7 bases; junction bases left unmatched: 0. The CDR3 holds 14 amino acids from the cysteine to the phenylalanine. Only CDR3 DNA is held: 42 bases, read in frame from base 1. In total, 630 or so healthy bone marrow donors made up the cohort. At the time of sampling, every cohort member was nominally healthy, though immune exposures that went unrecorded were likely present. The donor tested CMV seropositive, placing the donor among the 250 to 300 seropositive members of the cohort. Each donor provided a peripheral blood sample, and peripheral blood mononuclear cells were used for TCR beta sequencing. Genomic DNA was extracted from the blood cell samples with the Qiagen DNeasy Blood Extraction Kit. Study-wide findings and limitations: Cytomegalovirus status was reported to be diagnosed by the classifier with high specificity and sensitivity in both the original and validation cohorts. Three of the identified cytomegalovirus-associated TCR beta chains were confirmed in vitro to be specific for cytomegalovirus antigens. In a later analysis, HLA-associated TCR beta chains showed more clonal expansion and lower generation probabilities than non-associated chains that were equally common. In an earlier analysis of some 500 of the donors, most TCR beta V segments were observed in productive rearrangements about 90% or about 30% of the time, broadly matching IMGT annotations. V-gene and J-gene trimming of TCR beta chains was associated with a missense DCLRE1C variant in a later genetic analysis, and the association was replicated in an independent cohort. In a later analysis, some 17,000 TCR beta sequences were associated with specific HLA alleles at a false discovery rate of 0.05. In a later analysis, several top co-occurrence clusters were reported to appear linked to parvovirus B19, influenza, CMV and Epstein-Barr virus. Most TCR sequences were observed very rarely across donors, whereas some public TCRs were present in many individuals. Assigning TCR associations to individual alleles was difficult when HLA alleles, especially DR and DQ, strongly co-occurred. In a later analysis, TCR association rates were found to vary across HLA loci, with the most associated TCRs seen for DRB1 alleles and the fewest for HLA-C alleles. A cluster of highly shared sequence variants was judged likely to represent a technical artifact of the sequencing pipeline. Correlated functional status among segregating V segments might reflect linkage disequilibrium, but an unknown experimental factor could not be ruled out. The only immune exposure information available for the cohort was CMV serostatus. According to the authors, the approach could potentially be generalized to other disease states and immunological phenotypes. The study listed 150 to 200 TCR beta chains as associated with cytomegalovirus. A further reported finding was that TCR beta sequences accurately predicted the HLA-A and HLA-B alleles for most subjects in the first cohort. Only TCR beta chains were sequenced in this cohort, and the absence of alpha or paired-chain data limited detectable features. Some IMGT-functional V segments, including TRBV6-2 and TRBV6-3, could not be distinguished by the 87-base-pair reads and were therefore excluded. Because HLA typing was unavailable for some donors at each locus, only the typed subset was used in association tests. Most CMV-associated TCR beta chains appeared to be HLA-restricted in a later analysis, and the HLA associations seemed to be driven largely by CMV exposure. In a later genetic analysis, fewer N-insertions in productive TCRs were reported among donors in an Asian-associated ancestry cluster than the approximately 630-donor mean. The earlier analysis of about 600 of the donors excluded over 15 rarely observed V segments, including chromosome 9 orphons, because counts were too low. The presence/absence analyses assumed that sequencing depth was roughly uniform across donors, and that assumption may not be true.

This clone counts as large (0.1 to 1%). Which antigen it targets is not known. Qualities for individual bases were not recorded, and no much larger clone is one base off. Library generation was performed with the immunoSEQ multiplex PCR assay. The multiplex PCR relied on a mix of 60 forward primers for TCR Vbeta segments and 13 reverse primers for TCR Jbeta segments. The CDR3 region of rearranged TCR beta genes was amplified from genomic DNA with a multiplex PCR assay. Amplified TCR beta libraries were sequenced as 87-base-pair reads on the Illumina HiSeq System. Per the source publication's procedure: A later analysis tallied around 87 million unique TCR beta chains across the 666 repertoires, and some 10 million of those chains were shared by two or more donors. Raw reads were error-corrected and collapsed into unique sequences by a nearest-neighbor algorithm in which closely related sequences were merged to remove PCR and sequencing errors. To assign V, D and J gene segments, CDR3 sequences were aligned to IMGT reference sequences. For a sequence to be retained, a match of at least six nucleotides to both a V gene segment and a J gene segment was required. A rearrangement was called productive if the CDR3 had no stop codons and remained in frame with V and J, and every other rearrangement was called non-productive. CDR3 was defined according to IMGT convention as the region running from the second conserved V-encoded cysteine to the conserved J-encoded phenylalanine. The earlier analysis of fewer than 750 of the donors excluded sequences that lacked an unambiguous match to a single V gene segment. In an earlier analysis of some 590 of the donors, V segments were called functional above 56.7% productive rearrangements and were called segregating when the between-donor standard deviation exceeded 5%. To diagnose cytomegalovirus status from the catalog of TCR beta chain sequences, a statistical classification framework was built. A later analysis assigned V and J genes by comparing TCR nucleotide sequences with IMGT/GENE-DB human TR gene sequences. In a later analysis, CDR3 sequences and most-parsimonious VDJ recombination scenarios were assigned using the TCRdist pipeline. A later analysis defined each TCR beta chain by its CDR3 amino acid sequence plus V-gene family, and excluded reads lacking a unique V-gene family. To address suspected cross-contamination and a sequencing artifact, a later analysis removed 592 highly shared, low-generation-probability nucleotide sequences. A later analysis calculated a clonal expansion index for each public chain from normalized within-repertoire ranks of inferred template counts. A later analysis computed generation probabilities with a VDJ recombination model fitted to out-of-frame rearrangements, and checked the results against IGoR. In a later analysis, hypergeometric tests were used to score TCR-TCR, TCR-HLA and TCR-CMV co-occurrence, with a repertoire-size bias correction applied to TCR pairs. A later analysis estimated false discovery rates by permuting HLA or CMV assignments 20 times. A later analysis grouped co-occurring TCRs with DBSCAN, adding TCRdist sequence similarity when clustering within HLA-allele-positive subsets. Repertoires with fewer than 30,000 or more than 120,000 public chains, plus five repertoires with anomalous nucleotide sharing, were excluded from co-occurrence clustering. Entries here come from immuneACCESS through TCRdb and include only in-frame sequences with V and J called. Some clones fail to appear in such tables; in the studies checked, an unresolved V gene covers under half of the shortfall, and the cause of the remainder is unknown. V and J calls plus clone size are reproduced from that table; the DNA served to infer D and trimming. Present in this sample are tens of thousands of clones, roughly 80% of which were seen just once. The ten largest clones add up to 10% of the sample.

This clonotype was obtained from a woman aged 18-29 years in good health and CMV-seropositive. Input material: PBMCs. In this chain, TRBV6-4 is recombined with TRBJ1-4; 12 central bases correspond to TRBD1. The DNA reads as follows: TGTGCCAGCAGTGAGGGACAGGGGGCTGAAAAACTGTTTTTT. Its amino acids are CASSEGQGAEKLFF.